These 22 T cell receptor beta chains originate from one sample sequenced in a study of T cell responses to AZD1222 COVID-19 vaccine. Measured with immunoSEQ multiplex PCR; TCRdb has only the in-frame clones, and not every one. There are about 59,000 clones in the sample; approximately 89% occur only once, and about 6.3% lies in the top ten. The sample was peripheral blood, taken 28 days after the second AZD1222 dose. These receptors all stem from an adult who received the AZD1222 COVID-19 vaccine.

The gene calls are TRBV5-1 and TRBJ1-1, with 7 bases that match TRBD1. From germline, CDR1 is SGHRS and CDR2 YFSETQ. V shed 0 bases, J shed 1 base, and the junction held 6 bases outside the gene matches. The CDR3 covers 16 residues. The CDR3 DNA is TGCGCCAGCAGCTTGGGAGGGGGCTTGGAGAACACTGAAGCTTTCTTT. Amino acids: CASSLGGGLENTEAFF.

The chain carries TRBV19 and TRBJ1-2; perhaps TRBD1 as D (5 bases). This CDR3 comprises 15 residues. Germline CDR1 reads LNHDA; CDR2 reads SQIVND (reference sequence). Trimming took 3 bases from V and 4 from J, leaving 15 bases between them. The CDR3 region has the DNA TGTGCCAGTAGTATTGGGGGGACGAGTATCTATGGCTACACCTTC. Its translation: CASSIGGTSIYGYTF.

The chain has TRBV20-1 and TRBJ2-7; 13 bases match TRBD2. The CDR3 is made up of 18 amino acids. V gave up 3 bases and J gave up 2 bases; unmatched junction bases: 13. Germline CDR1 and CDR2: DFQATT and SNEGSKA (reference sequence). In DNA, the CDR3 is TGCAGTGCTAGTATTCTACGGGGGACTAGCGGGAAAACCTACGAGCAGTACTTC. Translated: CSASILRGTSGKTYEQYF.

This sequence joins TRBV5-1 and TRBJ2-2, with a weak D call TRBD2 (5 bases). With 4 bases removed from V and 2 bases from J, the gap between germline ends came to 12 bases. Germline loops: CDR1 SGHRS, CDR2 YFSETQ. The CDR3 is 15 amino acids. In DNA, the CDR3 is TGCGCCAGCAGCACCTCCGGGGTAAACACCGGGGAGCTGTTTTTT. It codes for CASSTSGVNTGELFF.

The rearrangement links TRBV19 to TRBJ2-1, with D unclear. The germline V and J ends were trimmed by 2 bases and 8 bases, with 13 bases remaining between them. This CDR3 comprises 14 residues. Germline-derived CDR1 and CDR2 are LNHDA and SQIVND (reference sequence). CDR3 loop: CASSILWAGDEQFF. The CDR3 nucleotides read TGTGCCAGTAGTATACTGTGGGCCGGCGATGAGCAGTTCTTC.

V and J are TRBV5-4 and TRBJ2-7, with no clear D. Germline lookup yields CDR1 SGHNT and CDR2 YYREEE (reference sequence). Deletions cut 0 bases from V and 6 bases from J, with 13 bases between. The CDR3 is 14 residues long. CDR3 nucleotide sequence: TGTGCCAGCAGCTTGGATGGTAGCTCACGCGAGCAGTACTTC. This gives the protein CASSLDGSSREQYF.

V gene TRBV10-1 combines with J gene TRBJ2-1, with 8 nucleotides matching TRBD1. With 1 base clipped from V and 8 bases from J, the junction kept 7 bases outside the gene matches. The CDR3 extends over 15 amino acids. The germline V gene encodes CDR1 WNHNN and CDR2 SYGVQD (reference sequence). The CDR3 loop is CASSEFRTGLDEQFF. The DNA of the CDR3 is TGCGCCAGCAGTGAGTTCCGGACAGGGTTGGATGAGCAGTTCTTC.

CDR3 residues: CASSAAFSNQPQHF. The CDR3 nucleotides are TGTGCCAGCAGCGCCGCGTTTAGCAATCAGCCCCAGCATTTT. The chain links TRBV7-2 to TRBJ1-5; D not certain. V lost 5 bases, J lost 0 bases, and 8 bases lay in between. CDR1 is SGHTA, CDR2 FQGNSA, per germline. The CDR3 sequence is 14 residues long. Full variable domain (missing parts from reference TRBV7-2 and TRBJ1-5): GAGVSQSPSNKVTEKGKDVELRCDPISGHTALYWYRQSLGQGLEFLIYFQGNSAPDKSGLPSDRFSAERTGGSVSTLTIQRTQQEDSAVYLCASSAAFSNQPQHFGDGTRLSIL.

This clone came up a few times. This chain links TRBV5-6 with TRBJ1-5, with D possibly matching TRBD1 (6 bases). The germline V gene encodes CDR1 SGHDT and CDR2 YYEEEE. Trimming removed 2 bases at V and 3 bases at J, with 21 bases between. The CDR3 spans 18 residues. CDR3 region: CASSLKTGTPMINQPQHF. The CDR3 DNA reads as TGTGCCAGCAGCTTAAAAACCGGGACACCTATGATCAATCAGCCCCAGCATTTT.

The chain joins TRBV18 to TRBJ2-1; TRBD2 matches 7 bases. The germline CDR1 and CDR2 sequences are KGHSH and LQKENI. The CDR3 runs to 16 residues. V shed 5 bases and J 0 bases; nucleotides not matched to a gene: 7. CDR3 residues: CASSSLGTNSYNEQFF. CDR3 nucleotides: TGTGCCAGCTCATCCCTCGGGACTAACTCCTACAATGAGCAGTTCTTC.

This chain uses TRBV19 with TRBJ2-7, with D possibly being TRBD1 (6 bases). Per the germline V gene, CDR1 is LNHDA and CDR2 is SQIVND (reference sequence). CDR3 length: 12 residues. The germline V and J ends were trimmed by 5 bases and 3 bases, with 8 bases remaining between them. The DNA for the CDR3 is TGTGCCAGTAGTGGACAGCACTACGAGCAGTACTTC. It is translated as CASSGQHYEQYF.

CDR3 sequence: CASSGQGARGEKLFF. The CDR3 DNA reads as TGTGCCAGCAGTGGGCAGGGGGCTCGGGGGGAAAAACTGTTTTTT. The chain joins TRBV27 to TRBJ1-4; TRBD1 matches 8 bases. The CDR3 totals 15 residues. V lost 5 bases, J lost 8 bases, and 10 bases stayed unmatched. Germline CDR1 is MNHEY and CDR2 is SMNVEV (reference sequence). Using reference TRBV27 and TRBJ1-4 for the parts outside the CDR3, the full variable domain is EAQVTQNPRYLITVTGKKLTVTCSQNMNHEYMSWYRQDPGLGLRQIYYSMNVEVTDKGDVPEGYKVSRKEKRNFPLILESPSPNQTSLYFCASSGQGARGEKLFFGSGTQLSVL.

CDR3 sequence: CASSSRTGNPYEQYF. CDR3 sequence (DNA): TGTGCCAGCAGCTCCCGGACAGGGAATCCCTACGAGCAGTACTTC. V gene TRBV5-6 combines with J gene TRBJ2-7; 8 nucleotides agree with TRBD1. V gave up 3 bases and J gave up 2 bases; unmatched junction bases: 7. Per germline, CDR1 SGHDT and CDR2 YYEEEE. The CDR3 is made up of 15 amino acids.

The chain recombines TRBV5-1 with TRBJ1-3, with D possibly TRBD1 on 5 matching bases. Trimming took off 0 bases at V and 1 base at J, with 8 bases between the two ends. The germline V gene has CDR1 SGHRS and CDR2 YFSETQ. This CDR3 has 15 amino acids. CDR3 in DNA: TGCGCCAGCAGCTTGGTCGCAGGGTCTGGAAACACCATATATTTT. Its translation is CASSLVAGSGNTIYF.

This chain links TRBV28 with TRBJ2-2; D is ambiguous. The germline CDR1 and CDR2 sequences are MDHEN and SYDVKM. Trimming removed 10 bases from V and 0 bases from J, with 6 bases in between. This CDR3 has 12 amino acids. The CDR3 bases are TGTGCCACTAGAACGAACACCGGGGAGCTGTTTTTT. This encodes CATRTNTGELFF. The full variable domain, in which reference TRBV28 and TRBJ2-2 provide the parts outside the CDR3, is DVKVTQSSRYLVKRTGEKVFLECVQDMDHENMFWYRQDPGLGLRLIYFSYDVKMKEKGDIPEGYSVSREKKERFSLILESASTNQTSMYLCATRTNTGELFFGEGSRLTVL.

The chain couples TRBV29-1 to TRBJ1-4, with D perhaps TRBD1 (5 bases). This CDR3 is 13 amino acids long. The V end was cut by 4 bases, the J end by 8 bases, with 14 bases between. The germline CDR1 and CDR2 sequences are SQVTM and ANQGSEA. CDR3 DNA: TGCAGCGTTGCGAGGGATCAGGGCGAAAAACTGTTTTTT. Protein product: CSVARDQGEKLFF.

The V gene is TRBV7-9, the J gene TRBJ1-5; D is uncertain. Trimming took 5 bases from V and 1 from J, leaving 9 bases between them. Looked up from germline, CDR1 is SEHNR and CDR2 is FQNEAQ (reference sequence). This CDR3 has 14 amino acids. CDR3 bases: TGTGCCAGCAGCCAAGACTACAGCAATCAGCCCCAGCATTTT. Its protein product is CASSQDYSNQPQHF. The whole variable domain, remainder taken from reference TRBV7-9 and TRBJ1-5, is DTGVSQNPRHKITKRGQNVTFRCDPISEHNRLYWYRQTLGQGPEFLTYFQNEAQLEKSRLLSDRFSAERPKGSFSTLEIQRTEQGDSAMYLCASSQDYSNQPQHFGDGTRLSIL.

V is TRBV19 and J is TRBJ2-3; D is undetermined. The germline CDR1 and CDR2 sequences are LNHDA and SQIVND (reference sequence). The CDR3 length is 15 residues. With 4 bases removed from V and 2 bases from J, the gap between germline ends came to 13 bases. CDR3 sequence: CASSSIGLYTDTQYF. The CDR3 coding sequence is TGTGCCAGTAGTAGTATCGGGCTCTACACAGATACGCAGTATTTT. Using reference TRBV19 and TRBJ2-3 for the parts outside the CDR3, the full variable domain is DGGITQSPKYLFRKEGQNVTLSCEQNLNHDAMYWYRQDPGQGLRLIYYSQIVNDFQKGDIAEGYSVSREKKESFPLTVTSAQKNPTAFYLCASSSIGLYTDTQYFGPGTRLTVL.

V is TRBV6-5 and J is TRBJ2-1; 8 positions match TRBD2. Germline values: CDR1 MNHEY, CDR2 SVGAGI. The ends lost 9 bases at V and 8 bases at J; junction bases unmatched: 12. The CDR3 spans 14 residues. CDR3 nucleotide sequence: TGTGCCAGTTTAAGGCTAGCGGGTAGCGATGAGCAGTTCTTC. It is translated as CASLRLAGSDEQFF.

The rearrangement uses TRBV6-5 and TRBJ2-4, with 7 bases aligning to TRBD1. The germline CDR1 and CDR2 sequences are MNHEY and SVGAGI. Unmatched junction bases numbered 6, after V lost 4 bases and J lost 3 bases. The length of the CDR3 is 15 residues. CDR3 sequence (DNA): TGTGCCAGCAGTTTACTCCGGGACAGCAAAAACATTCAGTACTTC. Its translation is CASSLLRDSKNIQYF.

The rearrangement links TRBV4-1 to TRBJ1-2; no clear D. Germline V gene data show CDR1 as MGHRA and CDR2 as YSYEKL. The CDR3 contains 16 residues. Trimming left V 1 base short and J 5 bases short, with 17 bases between. CDR3 sequence: CASSQVGRETPYGYTF. DNA for the CDR3: TGCGCCAGCAGCCAAGTAGGAAGGGAGACCCCTTATGGCTACACCTTC.

The chain couples TRBV7-6 to TRBJ2-3; 7 positions agree with TRBD1. Germline V gene data show CDR1 as SGHVS and CDR2 as FNYEAQ. V lost 5 bases and J lost 0; bases outside the gene matches: 2. The CDR3 contains 14 residues. As DNA, the CDR3 is TGTGCCAGCAGCGGACAGGTTAGCACAGATACGCAGTATTTT. Its protein product is CASSGQVSTDTQYF. The whole variable domain, filled in from reference TRBV7-6 and TRBJ2-3, reads GAGVSQSPRYKVTKRGQDVALRCDPISGHVSLYWYRQALGQGPEFLTYFNYEAQQDKSGLPNDRFSAERPEGSISTLTIQRTEQRDSAMYRCASSGQVSTDTQYFGPGTRLTVL.